Below, 26 T cell receptor beta chains from the same sample are listed, as sequenced in a study of beta chain features in type 1 diabetes. These receptors lack a known antigen. The study's findings and limits: All four CD4+ subsets of Type 1 diabetes patients contained TCRB CDR3s that were moderately but significantly shorter.

All of the isolated RNA was reverse transcribed, so expressed TCRB transcripts were sequenced. Only in-frame clones appear in the TCRdb table, and some are missing; sequencing was by immunoSEQ multiplex PCR. The sample shows about 260,000 clones, roughly 21% of them seen only once. The sequencing sample was made of naive CD4+ T cells from blood. Receptor source: a woman aged 40 to 49 with type 1 diabetes.

This clone was recorded a few times. The V gene is TRBV29-1, the J gene TRBJ2-3, with 12 bases aligning to TRBD2. The CDR3 has 17 amino acids. Germline-derived CDR1 and CDR2 are SQVTM and ANQGSEA. Germline trimming cut 1 base from V and 2 bases from J; bases unmatched to any gene: 7. The CDR3: CSVEGLAGASNTDTQYF. DNA of the CDR3: TGCAGCGTTGAAGGACTAGCGGGGGCCTCGAACACAGATACGCAGTATTTT.

This clone has a handful of counts. V is TRBV18 and J is TRBJ1-4; 7 nucleotides align to TRBD1. There are 14 residues in the CDR3. With 6 bases clipped from V and 3 bases from J, the junction kept 4 bases outside the gene matches. In germline, CDR1 is KGHSH, CDR2 LQKENI. CDR3 residues: CASSPGTANEKLFF. The CDR3 DNA follows: TGTGCCAGCTCGCCCGGGACAGCTAATGAAAAACTGTTTTTT.

This clone turned up a few times. The J gene is TRBJ2-1, the V gene TRBV29-1; 11 bases map to TRBD2. CDR3 size: 14 residues. With 2 bases clipped from V and 7 bases from J, the junction kept 4 bases outside the gene matches. The germline CDR1 and CDR2 sequences are SQVTM and ANQGSEA. The DNA of the CDR3 is TGCAGCGTTGAAAGGCGACTAGCGGGAAATGAGCAGTTCTTC. It yields the protein CSVERRLAGNEQFF.

This clone was counted between two and nine times. The CDR3: CASSGHNTGELFF. In DNA form, the CDR3 reads TGTGCCAGCAGCGGGCATAACACCGGGGAGCTGTTTTTT. This chain links TRBV11-2 with TRBJ2-2; D gene unclear. The CDR3 runs to 13 residues. V lost 5 bases, J lost 2 bases, and 6 bases lay in between. The germline gives CDR1 SGHAT, CDR2 FQNNGV.

V is TRBV28 and J is TRBJ2-1; 13 positions match TRBD2. CDR3 size: 17 residues. Trimming removed 5 bases from V and 4 bases from J; junction bases left unmatched: 8. CDR1 and CDR2 from the germline V gene are MDHEN and SYDVKM. CDR3 region: CASSPPGLAGAYNEQFF. In DNA, the CDR3 is TGTGCCAGCAGTCCCCCAGGACTAGCGGGGGCTTACAATGAGCAGTTCTTC.

The chain carries TRBV7-9 and TRBJ2-3; D is uncertain. CDR3 length equals 15 residues. Deletions cut 1 base from V and 1 base from J, with 9 bases between. Germline V gene data show CDR1 as SEHNR and CDR2 as FQNEAQ (reference sequence). The CDR3 loop is CASSLEWRGTDTQYF. CDR3 nucleotide sequence: TGTGCCAGCAGCTTAGAATGGAGAGGCACAGATACGCAGTATTTT.

The chain joins TRBV18 to TRBJ1-5; D perhaps matches TRBD1 (5 bases). CDR1 KGHSH and CDR2 LQKENI come from the germline V gene. The V gene lost 0 bases and the J gene lost 0 bases, with 9 bases spanning the gap. The length of the CDR3 is 16 residues. The CDR3: CASSPPGEGSNQPQHF. The CDR3 region has the DNA TGTGCCAGCTCACCACCGGGGGAGGGTAGCAATCAGCCCCAGCATTTT. Supplemented by reference TRBV18 and TRBJ1-5, the full variable domain reads NAGVMQNPRHLVRRRGQEARLRCSPMKGHSHVYWYRQLPEEGLKFMVYLQKENIIDESGMPKERFSAEFPKEGPSILRIQQVVRGDSAAYFCASSPPGEGSNQPQHFGDGTRLSIL.

A single count supports this clone. The rearrangement uses TRBV2 and TRBJ2-2; 9 bases line up with TRBD1. The V segment lost 8 bases and the J segment 4 bases; nucleotides outside the gene matches: 5. CDR1 SNHLY and CDR2 FYNNEI come from the germline V gene. This CDR3 has 14 residues. For the CDR3, the DNA is TGTGCCAGCCGGGACAGGGTTCTCACCGGGGAGCTGTTTTTT. It codes for CASRDRVLTGELFF.

This clone was counted between two and nine times. This chain links TRBV7-2 with TRBJ2-1; D possibly corresponds to TRBD1 (6 bases). V was shortened by 2 bases and J by 9 bases, with 11 bases between the two germline ends. The CDR3 covers 13 residues. Per germline, CDR1 SGHTA and CDR2 FQGNSA. The chain's CDR3 is CASSLWGLSEQFF. The CDR3, as DNA: TGTGCCAGCAGCTTATGGGGGCTCAGTGAGCAGTTCTTC.

The chain employs TRBV5-6 and TRBJ2-7; 7 nucleotides line up with TRBD1. V shed 4 bases and J 0 bases; nucleotides not matched to a gene: 4. The length of the CDR3 is 14 residues. CDR1 is SGHDT and CDR2 is YYEEEE in the germline V gene. For the CDR3, the DNA is TGTGCCAGCAGCGCGGACAGGAGCTCCTACGAGCAGTACTTC. Its translation: CASSADRSSYEQYF.

This clone was seen only a few times. As the CDR3 is not closed by the conserved phenylalanine or tryptophan, this likely results from a read error. No DNA is shown, since the ends of the CDR3 on it are uncertain; the CDR3 is the one TCRdb lists. The chain links TRBV20-1 to TRBJ2-7; the D call in the table, TRBD1, was not verified against the DNA. Germline lookup yields CDR1 DFQATT and CDR2 SNEGSKA (reference sequence). The CDR3 is 10 amino acids long, termini counted. CDR3 region: CSARDKEGEI.

The chain is built from TRBV6-5 and TRBJ1-5; 10 nucleotides agree with TRBD1. The CDR3 has 13 residues. V lost 10 bases, J lost 4 bases, and 4 bases stayed unmatched. CDR1 MNHEY and CDR2 SVGAGI come from the germline V gene. This chain's CDR3 is CATRTGGNQPQHF. CDR3 nucleotide sequence: TGTGCCACCAGGACAGGGGGTAATCAGCCCCAGCATTTT.

This clone has a handful of counts. In DNA, the CDR3 is TGTGCCAGCAGCTTAGACGGTCATCAGCCCCAGCATTTT. Translating it yields CASSLDGHQPQHF. The chain joins TRBV7-9 to TRBJ1-5; no definite D call. CDR3 length equals 13 residues. Germline CDR1 reads SEHNR; CDR2 reads FQNEAQ (reference sequence). Trimming removed 1 base from V and 5 bases from J, with 6 bases in between.

V is TRBV9 and J is TRBJ2-4, with a weak D call TRBD1 (5 bases). The V and J ends lost 6 bases and 2 bases respectively, with 15 bases between them. The CDR3 length is 15 residues. Germline CDR1 and CDR2: SGDLS and YYNGEE. CDR3 sequence: CASTKEAGPKNIQYF. The CDR3 DNA is TGTGCCAGCACCAAAGAAGCAGGGCCCAAAAACATTCAGTACTTC.

This clone has just a few counts. J is TRBJ2-2 and V is TRBV5-1; D might be TRBD1 (5 bases). The V gene lost 0 bases and the J gene lost 4 bases, with 7 bases spanning the gap. The CDR3 runs to 14 residues. CDR1 and CDR2 from the germline V gene are SGHRS and YFSETQ. Written as DNA, the CDR3 is TGCGCCAGCAGCTTGGGAAGGGGCACCGGGGAGCTGTTTTTT. Encoded protein: CASSLGRGTGELFF.

In the case of this clone: Germline and junction disagree at one end, which may indicate a read error. The chain has TRBV5-4 and TRBJ2-2, with D unresolved. Looked up from germline, CDR1 is SGHNT and CDR2 is YYREEE (reference sequence). There are 12 residues in the CDR3. The CDR3 nucleotides are TGTGCCAGCAGCTTGAACTCCGGGGAGCTGTTTTTT. Amino acid sequence: CASSLNSGELFF.

This sequence joins TRBV18 and TRBJ1-5; D is ambiguous. V was cut by 3 bases and J by 4 bases, with 7 bases left in between. Germline values: CDR1 KGHSH, CDR2 LQKENI. This CDR3 has 13 amino acids. CDR3 sequence (DNA): TGTGCCAGCTCACCGCGAGGTAATCAGCCCCAGCATTTT. As protein: CASSPRGNQPQHF. Supplemented by reference TRBV18 and TRBJ1-5, the full variable domain reads NAGVMQNPRHLVRRRGQEARLRCSPMKGHSHVYWYRQLPEEGLKFMVYLQKENIIDESGMPKERFSAEFPKEGPSILRIQQVVRGDSAAYFCASSPRGNQPQHFGDGTRLSIL.

The table lists this clone with a few counts. The rearrangement links TRBV28 to TRBJ2-7, with D tentatively TRBD1 (6 bases). CDR3 length equals 13 residues. The germline gives CDR1 MDHEN, CDR2 SYDVKM. Deletions cut 6 bases from V and 2 bases from J, with 11 bases between. The CDR3 nucleotides read TGTGCCAGCAGCCGACAGGCCCCCTACGAGCAGTACTTC. It encodes CASSRQAPYEQYF. The full variable domain, with the rest looked up from reference TRBV28 and TRBJ2-7, is DVKVTQSSRYLVKRTGEKVFLECVQDMDHENMFWYRQDPGLGLRLIYFSYDVKMKEKGDIPEGYSVSREKKERFSLILESASTNQTSMYLCASSRQAPYEQYFGPGTRLTVT.

This clone was recorded a few times. For the CDR3, the DNA is TGTGCCAGCAGCTTAGCAGGGGTGTCCTACGAGCAGTACTTC. Its protein product is CASSLAGVSYEQYF. The V and J genes are TRBV7-9 and TRBJ2-7, with TRBD1 as a possible D gene (5 bases). Germline assignment: CDR1 SEHNR and CDR2 FQNEAQ (reference sequence). The CDR3 loop spans 14 amino acids. Trimming pared 0 bases from V and 1 base from J, leaving 7 bases between.

The chain is built from TRBV30 and TRBJ2-7; 10 bases line up with TRBD1. J gave up 5 bases and V 3 bases, and 16 bases lay outside the gene matches. The CDR3 has 17 residues. Germline V gene data show CDR1 as GTSNPN and CDR2 as SVGIG (reference sequence). The CDR3 loop is CAWSDSRLGQGINEQYF. The CDR3 coding sequence is TGTGCCTGGAGCGATTCGAGACTGGGACAGGGGATCAACGAGCAGTACTTC. The full variable domain, its missing parts supplied by reference TRBV30 and TRBJ2-7, is SQTIHQWPATLVQPVGSPLSLECTVEGTSNPNLYWYRQAAGRGLQLLFYSVGIGQISSEVPQNLSASRPQDRQFILSSKKLLLSDSGFYLCAWSDSRLGQGINEQYFGPGTRLTVT.

This clone showed up just a few times. The genes are TRBV25-1 and TRBJ2-7; 7 bases are a match to TRBD1. Looked up from germline, CDR1 is MGHDK and CDR2 is SYGVNS. This CDR3 is built from 13 residues. J gave up 1 base and V 6 bases, and 3 bases lay outside the gene matches. The CDR3 reads CASRRDSSYEQYF. The CDR3 DNA reads as TGTGCCAGCAGAAGGGACAGTTCCTACGAGCAGTACTTC.

The chain carries TRBV30 and TRBJ2-3, with TRBD2 as a possible D gene (6 bases). The germline gives CDR1 GTSNPN, CDR2 SVGIG (reference sequence). Trimming took 0 bases from V and 6 from J, leaving 10 bases between them. This CDR3 has 13 residues. CDR3 coding DNA: TGTGCCTGGAGTGTAATTCGGGGGGATACGCAGTATTTT. It translates to CAWSVIRGDTQYF.

This clone was found once. This chain joins TRBV9 and TRBJ1-2; D is ambiguous. This CDR3 contains 13 residues. The V and J ends lost 4 bases and 8 bases respectively, with 15 bases between them. The germline CDR1 and CDR2 sequences are SGDLS and YYNGEE. The CDR3 nucleotides read TGTGCCAGCAGCTCCGGGCCCAGCGGGGGCTACACCTTC. Amino acid sequence: CASSSGPSGGYTF.

This clone has just a few counts. The chain recombines TRBV11-2 with TRBJ2-6, with 8 bases aligning to TRBD1. Unmatched junction bases numbered 6, after V lost 4 bases and J lost 10 bases. From germline, CDR1 is SGHAT and CDR2 FQNNGV. The CDR3 loop spans 14 amino acids. The DNA for the CDR3 is TGTGCCAGCAGCTCCCATTGGACAGGGAACGTCCTGACTTTC. Protein product: CASSSHWTGNVLTF.

The rearrangement links TRBV19 to TRBJ2-1; 9 nucleotides agree with TRBD2. CDR1 is LNHDA and CDR2 is SQIVND in the germline V gene (reference sequence). The trim removed 6 bases at V and 2 bases at J, leaving 8 bases unmatched. The CDR3 is 16 amino acids. The CDR3 loop is CASSEHSGSPYNEQFF. The CDR3, as DNA: TGTGCCAGTAGCGAGCATAGCGGGAGCCCCTACAATGAGCAGTTCTTC. Full variable domain (outside the CDR3, taken from reference TRBV19 and TRBJ2-1): DGGITQSPKYLFRKEGQNVTLSCEQNLNHDAMYWYRQDPGQGLRLIYYSQIVNDFQKGDIAEGYSVSREKKESFPLTVTSAQKNPTAFYLCASSEHSGSPYNEQFFGPGTRLTVL.

V is TRBV6-6 and J is TRBJ2-4; 8 nucleotides match TRBD1. The CDR3 covers 16 residues. V lost 2 bases, J lost 1 base, and 4 bases stayed unmatched. Per the germline V gene, CDR1 is MNHNY and CDR2 is SVGAGI (reference sequence). The CDR3: CASSYGQGAAKNIQYF. In nucleotides, the CDR3 is TGTGCCAGCAGTTACGGCCAGGGGGCGGCCAAAAACATTCAGTACTTC.